The next 12 T cell receptor beta chains were all read from a single sample in a study of cytomegalovirus exposure and HLA in healthy donors. Primers included in the PCR were 60 Vbeta and 13 Jbeta primers. Clones were sequenced by immunoSEQ multiplex PCR, and TCRdb holds only the in-frame ones, with some missing. The table records approximately 200,000 clones, just over 75% of them present only once. Sequencing was done on a sample of PBMCs. Source of these receptors: a young man in good health and CMV-seronegative.

This chain uses TRBV28 with TRBJ1-1; tentative D call: TRBD1 (5 bases). V gave up 1 base and J gave up 1 base, with 7 bases separating them. Germline lookup yields CDR1 MDHEN and CDR2 SYDVKM. The CDR3 has 14 residues. CDR3 coding DNA: TGTGCCAGCAGTTTATACAGGAGGAACACTGAAGCTTTCTTT. It translates to CASSLYRRNTEAFF.

The chain uses TRBV2 and TRBJ1-4; 7 bases are a match to TRBD1. The trim removed 4 bases at V and 8 bases at J, leaving 4 bases unmatched. Germline V gene sequence: CDR1 SNHLY, CDR2 FYNNEI. This CDR3 is 13 amino acids long. Here the CDR3 reads CASSGQGREKLFF. The CDR3 region has the DNA TGTGCCAGCAGTGGACAGGGAAGGGAAAAACTGTTTTTT.

This chain joins TRBV29-1 and TRBJ1-2; unclear D gene. The CDR3 has 10 amino acids. The V gene lost 3 bases and the J gene lost 5 bases, with 4 bases spanning the gap. Germline-derived CDR1 and CDR2 are SQVTM and ANQGSEA. The CDR3 DNA reads as TGCAGCGTTGAGCGGTATGGCTACACCTTC. Protein: CSVERYGYTF.

This chain connects TRBV19 to TRBJ1-5; D not resolved. V lost 1 base and J lost 9, with 10 bases in between. The germline gives CDR1 LNHDA, CDR2 SQIVND (reference sequence). There are 13 residues in the CDR3. The CDR3 protein is CASSIGGGPPQHF. For the CDR3, the DNA is TGTGCCAGTAGTATAGGAGGAGGACCGCCCCAGCATTTT.

Only a few counts were recorded for this clone. CDR3 nucleotides: TGTGCCAGCAGTCTTCACCCACTGAGCAATCAGCCCCAGCATTTT. Translated: CASSLHPLSNQPQHF. This chain links TRBV28 with TRBJ1-5; D is unresolved. Between the trimmed V and J ends, which lost 5 bases and 1 base, there was a span of 12 bases. The germline gives CDR1 MDHEN, CDR2 SYDVKM. This CDR3 comprises 15 residues. Based on the CDR3 plus reference TRBV28 and TRBJ1-5, the full variable domain is DVKVTQSSRYLVKRTGEKVFLECVQDMDHENMFWYRQDPGLGLRLIYFSYDVKMKEKGDIPEGYSVSREKKERFSLILESASTNQTSMYLCASSLHPLSNQPQHFGDGTRLSIL.

The V call is TRBV5-1, the J call TRBJ1-1; 10 bases fit TRBD1. This CDR3 is built from 14 residues. CDR1 SGHRS and CDR2 YFSETQ come from the germline V gene. Germline trimming cut 4 bases from V and 5 bases from J; bases unmatched to any gene: 5. The CDR3 loop reads CASSTGTGVTEAFF. CDR3 coding DNA: TGCGCCAGCAGCACCGGGACAGGGGTGACTGAAGCTTTCTTT. The variable domain in full, completed from reference TRBV5-1 and TRBJ1-1, reads KAGVTQTPRYLIKTRGQQVTLSCSPISGHRSVSWYQQTPGQGLQFLFEYFSETQRNKGNFPGRFSGRQFSNSRSEMNVSTLELGDSALYLCASSTGTGVTEAFFGQGTRLTVV.

The V gene is TRBV4-1, the J gene TRBJ2-2; the D gene is possibly TRBD2 (6 bases). Germline CDR1 MGHRA, CDR2 YSYEKL. There are 16 residues in the CDR3. V lost 5 bases to trimming and J lost 2 bases, with 15 bases between them. The CDR3 protein is CASSSGRGGNTGELFF. CDR3 DNA: TGCGCCAGCAGCTCTGGAAGGGGAGGAAACACCGGGGAGCTGTTTTTT.

The rearrangement uses TRBV19 and TRBJ1-5, with D maybe TRBD1 (5 bases). Germline-derived CDR1 and CDR2 are LNHDA and SQIVND (reference sequence). Trimming removed 6 bases from V and 2 bases from J, with 17 bases in between. This CDR3 region has 16 residues. In nucleotides, the CDR3 is TGTGCCAGTAGATACAGGACGGAGCAGGGCAATCAGCCCCAGCATTTT. Translation gives CASRYRTEQGNQPQHF. Together with reference TRBV19 and TRBJ1-5, the CDR3 gives the full variable domain: DGGITQSPKYLFRKEGQNVTLSCEQNLNHDAMYWYRQDPGQGLRLIYYSQIVNDFQKGDIAEGYSVSREKKESFPLTVTSAQKNPTAFYLCASRYRTEQGNQPQHFGDGTRLSIL.

The gene calls are TRBV18 and TRBJ2-7; tentative D call: TRBD2 (6 bases). Trimming took 2 bases from V and 6 from J, leaving 14 bases between them. Germline V CDR1 and CDR2: KGHSH, LQKENI. This CDR3 comprises 14 residues. In DNA form, the CDR3 reads TGTGCCAGCTCACCATCCGGGGGATCGGGCGAGCAGTACTTC. As protein: CASSPSGGSGEQYF.

The chain couples TRBV28 to TRBJ2-7, with 8 bases that match TRBD1. Germline V lookup: CDR1 MDHEN, CDR2 SYDVKM. The ends lost 5 bases at V and 5 bases at J; junction bases unmatched: 11. The CDR3 length is 15 residues. The CDR3 spells CASSPRTGQVHEQYF. The DNA for the CDR3 is TGTGCCAGCAGTCCCAGGACAGGGCAGGTCCACGAGCAGTACTTC.

V is TRBV5-1 and J is TRBJ2-1, with TRBD1 identical over 8 bases. CDR1 and CDR2 from the germline V gene are SGHRS and YFSETQ. With V trimmed by 3 bases and J by 7 bases, 3 bases remained unmatched. CDR3 length: 13 amino acids. In nucleotides, the CDR3 is TGCGCCAGCAGCTGGACAGGGCAAAATGAGCAGTTCTTC. Translating it yields CASSWTGQNEQFF.

The rearrangement joins TRBV6-5 to TRBJ1-3, with no clear D. The length of the CDR3 is 14 residues. Germline V gene data show CDR1 as MNHEY and CDR2 as SVGAGI. The V gene lost 2 bases and the J gene lost 4 bases, with 9 bases spanning the gap. CDR3: CASSYAAVGNTIYF. The CDR3 coding sequence is TGTGCCAGCAGTTACGCGGCAGTAGGAAACACCATATATTTT.